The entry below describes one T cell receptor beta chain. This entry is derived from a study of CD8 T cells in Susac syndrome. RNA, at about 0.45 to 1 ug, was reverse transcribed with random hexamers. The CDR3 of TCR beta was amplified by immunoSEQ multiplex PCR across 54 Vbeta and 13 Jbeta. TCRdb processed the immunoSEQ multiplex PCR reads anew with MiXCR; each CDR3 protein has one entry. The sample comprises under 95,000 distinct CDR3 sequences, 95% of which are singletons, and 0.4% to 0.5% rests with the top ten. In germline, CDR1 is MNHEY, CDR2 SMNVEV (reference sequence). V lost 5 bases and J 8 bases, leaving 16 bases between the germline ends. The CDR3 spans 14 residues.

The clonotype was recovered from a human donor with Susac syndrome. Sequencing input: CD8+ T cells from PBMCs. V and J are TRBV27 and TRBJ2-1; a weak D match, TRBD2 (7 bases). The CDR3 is CASSLLGGGDEQFF. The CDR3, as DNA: TGTGCCAGCAGTCTTCTCGGAGGGGGGGATGAGCAGTTCTTC.